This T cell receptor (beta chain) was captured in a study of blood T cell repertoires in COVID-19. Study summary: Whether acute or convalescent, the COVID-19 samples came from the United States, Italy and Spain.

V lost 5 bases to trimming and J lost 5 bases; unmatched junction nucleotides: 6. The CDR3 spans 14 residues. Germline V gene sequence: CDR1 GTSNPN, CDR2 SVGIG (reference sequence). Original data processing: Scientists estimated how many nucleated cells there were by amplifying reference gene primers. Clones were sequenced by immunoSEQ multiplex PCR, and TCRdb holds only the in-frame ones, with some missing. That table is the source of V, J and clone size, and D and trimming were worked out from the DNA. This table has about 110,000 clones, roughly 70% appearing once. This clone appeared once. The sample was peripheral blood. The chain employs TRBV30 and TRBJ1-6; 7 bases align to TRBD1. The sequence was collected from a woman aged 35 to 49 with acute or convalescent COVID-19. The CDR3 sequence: CAWSSGTDNSPLHF. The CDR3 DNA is TGTGCCTGGTCATCCGGGACAGATAATTCACCCCTCCACTTT.